Reported below is one T cell receptor (beta chain). Its target is unknown. The data stem from a study of Ad26.COV2.S vaccination and SARS-CoV-2 variants. Overall study findings and caveats: Total T cell responses, in the TCR breadth and depth analyses, may have been underestimated.

As to treatment: roughly 20 received Ad26.COV2.S at low or high dose, single or two shots; five or six received placebo; per-sample allocation not given. Day 63 after the first injection of vaccine or placebo was the sampling time. Data came from immunoSEQ multiplex PCR; TCRdb stores just in-frame clones and leaves some out. The sample lists roughly 420,000 clones, roughly 89% occurring once. V lost 5 bases and J lost 0, with 13 bases in between. The CDR3 contains 15 residues. Germline V gives CDR1 SGHTA, CDR2 FQGNSA. Source: peripheral blood, taken in a trial of Ad26.COV2.S vaccine versus placebo. The source is a person aged 18 to 59 who received the Ad26.COV2.S COVID-19 vaccine or a placebo. The V gene is TRBV7-2, the J gene TRBJ2-5, with no clear D. The CDR3 DNA follows: TGTGCCAGCAGCCGTGTTAGCCCGTACCAAGAGACCCAGTACTTC. Its protein product is CASSRVSPYQETQYF.